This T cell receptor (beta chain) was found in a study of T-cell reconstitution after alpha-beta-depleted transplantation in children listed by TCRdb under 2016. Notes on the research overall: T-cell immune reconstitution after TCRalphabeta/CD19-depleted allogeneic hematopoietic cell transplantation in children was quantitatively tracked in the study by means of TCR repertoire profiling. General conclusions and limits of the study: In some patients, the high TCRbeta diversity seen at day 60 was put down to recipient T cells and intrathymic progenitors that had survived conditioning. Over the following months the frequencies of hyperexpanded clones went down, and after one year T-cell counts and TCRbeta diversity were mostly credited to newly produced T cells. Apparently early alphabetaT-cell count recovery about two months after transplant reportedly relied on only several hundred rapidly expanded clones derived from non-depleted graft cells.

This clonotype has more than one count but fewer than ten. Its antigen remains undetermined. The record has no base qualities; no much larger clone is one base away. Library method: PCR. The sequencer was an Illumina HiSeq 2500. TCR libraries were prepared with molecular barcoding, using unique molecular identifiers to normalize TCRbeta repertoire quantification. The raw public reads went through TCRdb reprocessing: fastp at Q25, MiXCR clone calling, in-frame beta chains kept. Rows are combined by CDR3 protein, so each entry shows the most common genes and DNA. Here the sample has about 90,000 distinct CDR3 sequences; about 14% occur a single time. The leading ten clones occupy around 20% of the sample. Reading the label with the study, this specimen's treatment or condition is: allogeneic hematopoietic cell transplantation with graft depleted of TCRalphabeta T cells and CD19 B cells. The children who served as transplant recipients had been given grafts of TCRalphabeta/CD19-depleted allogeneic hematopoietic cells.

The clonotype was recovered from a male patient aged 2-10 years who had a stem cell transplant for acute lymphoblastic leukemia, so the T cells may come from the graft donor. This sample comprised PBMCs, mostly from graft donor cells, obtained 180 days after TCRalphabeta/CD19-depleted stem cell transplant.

For the CDR3, the sequence is CASSLQDFTDTQYF. The DNA is as follows: TGTGCCAGCAGCCTTCAGGACTTCACAGATACGCAGTATTTT. The rearranged segments are TRBV7-2 and TRBJ2-3, and the D gene may be TRBD2, 5 bases matching. Its CDR3 holds 14 amino acids, cysteine through phenylalanine. The only DNA kept is the CDR3, 42 bases in frame from the first base. According to the germline V gene, CDR1 reads SGHTA and CDR2 reads FQGNSA. V is reduced by 5 bases and J by 2 bases, leaving a spacing of 11 bases between them.